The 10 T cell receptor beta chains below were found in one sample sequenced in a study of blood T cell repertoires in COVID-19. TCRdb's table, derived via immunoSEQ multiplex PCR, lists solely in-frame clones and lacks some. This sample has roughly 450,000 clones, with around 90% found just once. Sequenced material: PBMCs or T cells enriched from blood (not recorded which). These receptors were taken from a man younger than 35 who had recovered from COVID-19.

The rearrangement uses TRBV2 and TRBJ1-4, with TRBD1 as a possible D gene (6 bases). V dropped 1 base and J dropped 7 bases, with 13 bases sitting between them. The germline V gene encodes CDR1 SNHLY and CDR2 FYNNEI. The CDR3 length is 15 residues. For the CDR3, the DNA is TGTGCCAGCAGTGAAGGCGGGGGCCGGGGTGAAAAACTGTTTTTT. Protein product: CASSEGGGRGEKLFF.

CDR3 bases: TGCGCCAGCAGCTTGGACGGCAGGTCTAACTATGGCTACACCTTC. Translation: CASSLDGRSNYGYTF. The J gene is TRBJ1-2, the V gene TRBV5-1; D is unclear. CDR3 length: 15 residues. CDR1 is SGHRS and CDR2 is YFSETQ in the germline V gene. With 0 bases removed from V and 0 bases from J, the gap between germline ends came to 9 bases. Together with reference TRBV5-1 and TRBJ1-2, the CDR3 gives the full variable domain: KAGVTQTPRYLIKTRGQQVTLSCSPISGHRSVSWYQQTPGQGLQFLFEYFSETQRNKGNFPGRFSGRQFSNSRSEMNVSTLELGDSALYLCASSLDGRSNYGYTFGSGTRLTVV.

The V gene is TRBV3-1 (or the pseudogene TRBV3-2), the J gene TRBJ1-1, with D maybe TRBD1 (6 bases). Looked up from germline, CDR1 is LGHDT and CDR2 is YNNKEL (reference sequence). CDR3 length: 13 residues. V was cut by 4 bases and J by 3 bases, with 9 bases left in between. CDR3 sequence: CASSLTGYTEAFF. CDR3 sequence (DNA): TGTGCCAGCAGCCTAACAGGGTACACTGAAGCTTTCTTT.

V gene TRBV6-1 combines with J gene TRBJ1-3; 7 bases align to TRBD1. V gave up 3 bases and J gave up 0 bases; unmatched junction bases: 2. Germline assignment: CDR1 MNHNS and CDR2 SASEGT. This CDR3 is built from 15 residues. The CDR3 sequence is CASSDGTASGNTIYF. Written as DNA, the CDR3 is TGTGCCAGCAGTGACGGGACAGCCTCTGGAAACACCATATATTTT.

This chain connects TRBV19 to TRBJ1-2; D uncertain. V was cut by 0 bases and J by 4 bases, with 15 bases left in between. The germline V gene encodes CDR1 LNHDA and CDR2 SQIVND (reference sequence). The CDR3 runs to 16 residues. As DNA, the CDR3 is TGTGCCAGTAGTATAGATCTGTTGGGAGCGGGCTATGGCTACACCTTC. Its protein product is CASSIDLLGAGYGYTF.

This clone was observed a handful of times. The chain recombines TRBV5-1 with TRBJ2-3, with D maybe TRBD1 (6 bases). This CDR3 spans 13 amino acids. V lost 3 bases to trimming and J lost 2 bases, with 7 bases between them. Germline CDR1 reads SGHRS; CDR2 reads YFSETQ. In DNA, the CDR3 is TGCGCCAGCAGCTCAGGGGACACAGATACGCAGTATTTT. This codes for CASSSGDTDTQYF.

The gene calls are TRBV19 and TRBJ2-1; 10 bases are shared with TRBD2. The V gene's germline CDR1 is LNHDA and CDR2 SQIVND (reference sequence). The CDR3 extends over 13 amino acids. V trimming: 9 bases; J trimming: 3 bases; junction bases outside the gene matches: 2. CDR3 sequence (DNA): TGTGCCAGCAAGCGGGAGGGCTACAATGAGCAGTTCTTC. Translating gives CASKREGYNEQFF.

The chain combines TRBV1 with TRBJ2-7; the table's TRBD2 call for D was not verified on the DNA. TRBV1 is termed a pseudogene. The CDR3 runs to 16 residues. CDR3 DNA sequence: TGCACCAGCAGCCATCCAACTAGCGGGATATGCTACGAGCAGTACTTC. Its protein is CTSSHPTSGICYEQYF.

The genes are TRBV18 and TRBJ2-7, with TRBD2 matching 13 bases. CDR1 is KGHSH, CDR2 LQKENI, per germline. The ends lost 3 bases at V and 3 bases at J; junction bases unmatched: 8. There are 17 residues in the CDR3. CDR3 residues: CASSPGLAGESNYEQYF. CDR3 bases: TGTGCCAGCTCACCTGGACTAGCGGGAGAAAGCAACTACGAGCAGTACTTC.

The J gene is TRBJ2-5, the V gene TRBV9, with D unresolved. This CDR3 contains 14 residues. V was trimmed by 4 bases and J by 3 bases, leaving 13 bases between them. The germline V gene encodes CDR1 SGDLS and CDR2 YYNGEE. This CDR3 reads CASSPSAAKETQYF. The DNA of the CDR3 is TGTGCCAGCAGCCCCTCCGCGGCGAAAGAGACCCAGTACTTC.